This entry features one TCR beta chain sequence. The clone's antigen remains unknown. Base-call qualities are not available, and no considerably larger clone is one nucleotide away. TCRbeta repertoires were sequenced from genomic DNA with the immunoSEQ hsTCRB assay version 4 in survey mode. For TCRbeta sequencing, genomic DNA was diluted to 10 ng/uL, and up to 1 ug was used per sample. Regarding the original processing steps: TCRbeta data were analyzed in ImmunoSeq Analyzer 3.0, with diversity computed on productive nucleotide rearrangements. The improved Chao index was used to estimate lower-bound TCR diversity, and the Gini coefficient was used to estimate clonality using the Immunarch R package. Different nucleotide rearrangements encoding the same CDR3beta amino acid sequence were treated as distinct clonotypes. TCRbeta sequences significantly enriched in antigen-responding cells relative to anti-CD3/anti-CD28-activated cells were identified by differential abundance analysis. GLIPH2 clustered TCRs by predicted peptide-MHC specificity, both within individual participants and across merged participant data sets. TCRdb stores this immuneACCESS table with in-frame sequences only. Part of the clones is absent; in the studies checked, under half of the shortfall reflects unresolved V genes, and no reason is known for the rest. V and J calls and clone size follow that table, whereas D and trimming were derived from the DNA. Within this sample are 35,000 to 45,000 clones, with around 89% of them counted one time only. 0.45% to 0.5% of the sample goes to the ten largest clones.

The germline V gene (reference sequence) yields GTSNPN for CDR1 and SVGIG for CDR2. Trimming takes 2 bases from V and 6 bases from J, and the germline ends sit 14 bases apart. Taken from cysteine to phenylalanine, the CDR3 has 14 residues. Just the 42-base CDR3 DNA is kept, in frame starting at base 1. The treatment or condition label here, explained by the study, means: suppressive antiretroviral therapy. Cells were stimulated with anti-CD3/anti-CD28 magnetic beads as a nonspecific positive control representing the CD4+ T cell repertoire. CD4+ T cells that responded were sorted based on upregulation of both CD40 ligand and CD69. Participants were HIV-1-infected adults who started suppressive ART during chronic infection. Plasma HIV-1 RNA had been undetectable (below 50 copies/mL) in participants for at least 4 years. To be included, a participant needed positive CMV serology and a CD4+ T cell count above 400 cells/uL. Before stimulation, PBMCs were isolated using density centrifugation and then depleted of CD8+ T cells. For around 18 hours, the CD8-depleted PBMCs were stimulated with anti-CD28/CD49d costimulation, a CD40-blocking antibody, and enfuvirtide to prevent new infections. Cell sorting was performed on a Beckman Coulter MoFlo Legacy or XDP sorter, and dead cells were excluded with propidium iodide. For samples with more than one million cells, genomic DNA was extracted with the QIAamp DNA Mini Kit, and for all other samples the Quick-DNA Microprep Kit was used.

The sample is drawn from a study of persistence of HIV-infected CD4 T cells (dated by TCRdb to the early 2020s). Regarding the research as a whole: Suppressive ART had been received by participants for a median of roughly 8 years. CMV- and HIV-1 Gag-responding CD4+ T cells were isolated from ART-treated individuals so that antigen-driven clonal expansion of HIV-1-infected cells could be examined. Proviral sequencing was used to assess clonality among infected cells, whereas TCRbeta sequencing gauged the clonality of all cells within each sorted population. Peripheral blood samples of up to roughly 200 mL were collected at multiple time points, except for a couple of participants, who underwent leukapheresis at a single time point. In the cross-participant TCR cluster analysis, roughly eight participants were included for CMV and roughly 7 participants were included for Gag. Anti-CD3/anti-CD28 stimulation activated a higher proportion of cells, with a lower memory fraction, than antigen stimulation.

What the work shows at the level of the full study, not this receptor alone: Only a small number of individuals took part in the study, and only a limited range of antigens was tested. Because the TCR analyses were done in bulk, restricting them to just the rare CMV-responding cells that actually carried HIV-1 proviruses was not possible. TCRbeta richness in CMV- and Gag-responding cells was significantly lower than in anti-CD3/anti-CD28-responding cells; CMV-responding cells had higher oligoclonality than CD3/CD28-stimulated and Gag-responding cells. A correlation was observed between TCR oligoclonality and proviral oligoclonality within the same sorted populations. Degenerate expanded CDR3beta sequences were enriched in antigen-responding cells, suggesting convergent selection of CD4+ responses to CMV and Gag.

Sample: CD4+ T cells sorted from PBMCs after roughly 19-hour stimulation, taken from a patient who received antiretroviral therapy. The cell subset or site label on this specimen signifies: CD40L+CD69+ CD4 T cells responding to anti-CD3/anti-CD28 beads, representing the overall repertoire. The sequence derives from an adult woman with HIV who was CMV-seropositive. This chain is built from TRBV30 and TRBJ1-5, and perhaps TRBD1 as D gene, on 6 matching bases. The nucleotide sequence is given as TGTGCCTGGAGTTCGCACAGGGACGGTCAGCCCCAGCATTTT. Translated, this gives CAWSSHRDGQPQHF.